The 27 T cell receptor beta chains presented below share a single source sample, sequenced in a study of beta chain features in type 1 diabetes. Study results and limitations: Moderately but significantly shorter TCRB CDR3s were found in Type 1 diabetes patients in all four CD4+ subsets.

These receptors lack a known antigen. Isolated RNA was reverse transcribed in full, so expressed TCRB transcripts were sequenced. Generated by immunoSEQ multiplex PCR, the TCRdb table keeps only in-frame clones and is missing some. The repertoire has around 310,000 clones, roughly 13% of them found once; the top ten carry roughly 0.015%. Material: naive CD4+ T cells from blood. These receptors were collected from a woman younger than 30 with type 1 diabetes.

This clone was seen a handful of times. The chain couples TRBV23-1 to TRBJ2-6, with D perhaps matching TRBD1 (6 bases). TRBV23-1 is an ORF for which the function is uncertain. V lost 3 bases to trimming and J lost 0 bases, with 21 bases between them. The CDR3 loop spans 20 amino acids. The CDR3 region has the DNA TGCGCCAGCAGTCAGAGGGGGAACGGGACGGAGCCCTCTGGGGCCAACGTCCTGACTTTC. It encodes CASSQRGNGTEPSGANVLTF.

This clone appeared a few times. The chain carries TRBV7-9 and TRBJ1-1; D is unresolved. Germline lookup yields CDR1 SEHNR and CDR2 FQNEAQ (reference sequence). Trimming shortened V by 8 bases and J by 1 base, and 11 bases separated the two germline ends. The CDR3 spans 13 residues. Written as DNA, the CDR3 is TGTGCCAGCGGAGGGCGGACGAACACTGAAGCTTTCTTT. Amino acids: CASGGRTNTEAFF.

This clone showed up just a few times. V is TRBV2 and J is TRBJ2-7; 8 bases agree with TRBD2. Germline CDR1 and CDR2: SNHLY and FYNNEI. V was clipped by 7 bases and J by 0 bases; unmatched bases: 5. CDR3 length equals 14 residues. As DNA, the CDR3 is TGTGCCAGCAACAGACTAGCGAACTCCTACGAGCAGTACTTC. Protein product: CASNRLANSYEQYF.

The rearrangement joins TRBV4-3 to TRBJ2-3; 9 positions agree with TRBD2. Trimming cost V 4 bases and J 4 bases; bases outside gene matches: 6. The CDR3 loop spans 15 amino acids. Looked up from germline, CDR1 is LGHNA and CDR2 is YSLEER. The CDR3 DNA is TGCGCCAGCAGCCCGCCGGGACTAGCTGCAGATACGCAGTATTTT. This codes for CASSPPGLAADTQYF.

This clone has only a few counts. V usage is TRBV25-1 and J usage is TRBJ2-1, with no clear D. The CDR3 consists of 14 residues. V lost 5 bases and J lost 0, with 8 bases in between. CDR1 and CDR2 from the germline V gene are MGHDK and SYGVNS. The CDR3 sequence: CASSKQSSYNEQFF. The CDR3 DNA follows: TGTGCCAGCAGTAAGCAAAGCTCCTACAATGAGCAGTTCTTC. Drawing the rest from reference TRBV25-1 and TRBJ2-1, the complete variable domain is EADIYQTPRYLVIGTGKKITLECSQTMGHDKMYWYQQDPGMELHLIHYSYGVNSTEKGDLSSESTVSRIRTEHFPLTLESARPSHTSQYLCASSKQSSYNEQFFGPGTRLTVL.

V is TRBV5-1 and J is TRBJ1-5; possible D gene TRBD1, 5 bases. The germline V gene has CDR1 SGHRS and CDR2 YFSETQ. The V end lost 4 bases, the J end lost 0 bases, and 8 bases lay between the germline ends. The length of the CDR3 is 14 residues. In nucleotides, the CDR3 is TGCGCCAGCAGCCAGGGATCTAGCAATCAGCCCCAGCATTTT. Encoded protein: CASSQGSSNQPQHF.

The chain links TRBV15 to TRBJ2-5; a possible D gene is TRBD2 (6 bases). The germline V and J ends were trimmed by 3 bases and 3 bases, with 26 bases remaining between them. This CDR3 spans 19 amino acids. Per germline, CDR1 LNHNV and CDR2 YYDKDF (reference sequence). The CDR3 nucleotides read TGTGCCACCAGCAGTGGTCCCGACCTAGCCGCGGAGGGCAAAGAGACCCAGTACTTC. It codes for CATSSGPDLAAEGKETQYF.

The table lists this clone with a few counts. The chain has TRBV6-5 and TRBJ2-4; 7 bases agree with TRBD2. The CDR3 loop spans 14 amino acids. Trimming took 2 bases from V and 7 from J; bases not matched to a gene: 5. In germline, CDR1 is MNHEY, CDR2 SVGAGI. In DNA, the CDR3 is TGTGCCAGCAGTTACGGGACTAAAGGCAACATTCAGTACTTC. Its translation: CASSYGTKGNIQYF.

V and J are TRBV19 and TRBJ1-2, with 9 bases that match TRBD1. Germline CDR1 LNHDA, CDR2 SQIVND (reference sequence). This CDR3 has 13 amino acids. V trimming: 6 bases; J trimming: 3 bases; junction bases outside the gene matches: 2. The CDR3 is CASRRTGDYGYTF. CDR3 nucleotide sequence: TGTGCCAGTAGACGGACAGGGGACTATGGCTACACCTTC.

This clone was detected a few times. This chain connects TRBV19 to TRBJ1-4, with D perhaps TRBD1 (5 bases). Germline V gene sequence: CDR1 LNHDA, CDR2 SQIVND (reference sequence). V was cut by 7 bases and J by 8 bases, with 20 bases left in between. CDR3 length equals 15 residues. The CDR3: CASNNGRGGEEKLFF. CDR3 bases: TGTGCCAGTAATAACGGCCGGGGGGGAGAAGAAAAACTGTTTTTT.

This chain joins TRBV28 and TRBJ1-2; D remains ambiguous. CDR3 length equals 17 residues. Germline CDR1 MDHEN, CDR2 SYDVKM. V shed 2 bases and J shed 4 bases, with 20 bases lying between them. This CDR3 reads CASSLLPTSSLGYGYTF. Written as DNA, the CDR3 is TGTGCCAGCAGTTTACTGCCAACCTCCAGCCTAGGCTATGGCTACACCTTC.

This clone was detected a few times. This sequence joins TRBV5-1 and TRBJ2-1; 9 bases line up with TRBD2. Germline V lookup: CDR1 SGHRS, CDR2 YFSETQ. Unmatched junction bases numbered 13, after V lost 3 bases and J lost 0 bases. This CDR3 has 19 amino acids. The CDR3 DNA reads as TGCGCCAGCAGCTCGGGAGGTAGCGGGAGATGGATCTCCTACAATGAGCAGTTCTTC. Residues: CASSSGGSGRWISYNEQFF.

The chain carries TRBV7-8 and TRBJ2-7; D ambiguous. There are 11 residues in the CDR3. Between the trimmed V and J ends, which lost 2 bases and 5 bases, there was a span of 4 bases. Germline V CDR1 and CDR2: SGHVS, FQNEAQ. The CDR3 is CASSLINEQYF. The CDR3 nucleotides read TGTGCCAGCAGCTTAATAAACGAGCAGTACTTC.

This clone has a handful of counts. V is TRBV28 and J is TRBJ2-7; D is unclear. The CDR3 is made up of 14 amino acids. The V end lost 3 bases, the J end lost 2 bases, and 11 bases lay between the germline ends. Per germline, CDR1 MDHEN and CDR2 SYDVKM. The CDR3 protein is CASSFGGGAYEQYF. The CDR3 region has the DNA TGTGCCAGCAGTTTTGGCGGCGGAGCCTACGAGCAGTACTTC.

In this sample, this clone turned up a few times. The chain joins TRBV5-1 to TRBJ2-1, with D possibly being TRBD1 (6 bases). The V and J ends lost 3 bases and 4 bases respectively, with 14 bases between them. The CDR3 contains 15 residues. Germline-derived CDR1 and CDR2 are SGHRS and YFSETQ. The CDR3 DNA reads as TGCGCCAGCAGCTCCCAGGACAGTTCGTACAATGAGCAGTTCTTC. Its protein is CASSSQDSSYNEQFF.

This clone was counted only a few times. V gene TRBV7-2 combines with J gene TRBJ2-1; 8 bases are shared with TRBD1. Looked up from germline, CDR1 is SGHTA and CDR2 is FQGNSA. V lost 5 bases, J lost 4 bases, and 7 bases stayed unmatched. This CDR3 has 15 amino acids. The CDR3 loop reads CASSVDRDGYNEQFF. DNA of the CDR3: TGTGCCAGCAGCGTGGACAGGGATGGTTACAATGAGCAGTTCTTC.

In its sample, this clone was seen a few times. The sample carries other DNA sequences with the same CDR3. CDR3 sequence: CASSLRGEQFF. The CDR3 DNA follows: TGTGCCAGCAGCTTGCGGGGTGAGCAGTTCTTC. This chain joins TRBV27 and TRBJ2-1; D possibly corresponds to TRBD2 (6 bases). V was clipped by 6 bases and J by 9 bases, with 9 bases between them. Looked up from germline, CDR1 is MNHEY and CDR2 is SMNVEV (reference sequence). The CDR3 extends over 11 amino acids.

The V and J genes are TRBV6-5 and TRBJ2-5; D unclear. The CDR3 loop spans 14 amino acids. V was pared by 0 bases and J by 0 bases, with 5 bases between. Germline assignment: CDR1 MNHEY and CDR2 SVGAGI. The CDR3, as DNA: TGTGCCAGCAGTTACTCCCAGTACCAAGAGACCCAGTACTTC. Translated, it gives CASSYSQYQETQYF.

This clone was seen only a few times. The V call is TRBV11-2, the J call TRBJ1-5, with TRBD1 as a possible D gene (5 bases). V was pared by 0 bases and J by 2 bases, with 11 bases between. This CDR3 spans 16 amino acids. Germline values: CDR1 SGHAT, CDR2 FQNNGV. The CDR3 here is CASSLEPGRGNQPQHF. The CDR3 region has the DNA TGTGCCAGCAGCTTAGAGCCAGGGAGGGGCAATCAGCCCCAGCATTTT.

The V call is TRBV4-2, the J call TRBJ2-3; 10 nucleotides line up with TRBD2. This CDR3 has 19 residues. Germline CDR1 is LGHNA and CDR2 is YNFKEQ. Losses at the gene ends were 1 base for V and 1 base for J; bases not matched to a gene: 11. This CDR3 is CASSQAIAGGGFGTDTQYF. The CDR3 DNA is TGTGCCAGCAGCCAAGCCATAGCGGGAGGTGGATTTGGCACAGATACGCAGTATTTT.

This chain connects TRBV7-3 to TRBJ2-1; the D is unclear. V lost 0 bases to trimming and J lost 0 bases, with 9 bases between them. From germline, CDR1 is SGHTA and CDR2 FQGTGA. CDR3 length: 16 amino acids. CDR3: CASSLTFESSYNEQFF. DNA for the CDR3: TGTGCCAGCAGCTTAACGTTCGAGAGCTCCTACAATGAGCAGTTCTTC.

A word on this clone: The identical CDR3 is also encoded by other nucleotide sequences in the sample. This CDR3 is CASSPGTGNQPQHF. CDR3 nucleotide sequence: TGCGCCAGCAGCCCAGGGACAGGGAATCAGCCCCAGCATTTT. The chain carries TRBV5-1 and TRBJ1-5; 9 bases match TRBD1. Germline CDR1 reads SGHRS; CDR2 reads YFSETQ. The CDR3 loop spans 14 amino acids. The junction had 3 bases not matched to a gene; V was cut back by 4 bases and J by 4 bases.

This chain uses TRBV5-4 with TRBJ2-7, with D possibly being TRBD1 (5 bases). V was cut by 4 bases and J by 3 bases, with 14 bases left in between. The CDR3 spans 14 residues. CDR1 and CDR2 (germline): SGHNT, YYREEE (reference sequence). For the CDR3, the DNA is TGTGCCAGCAGCATACGGCAGGGAATCTACGAGCAGTACTTC. It yields the protein CASSIRQGIYEQYF.

This clone occurred a few times. The chain employs TRBV9 and TRBJ2-2; TRBD2 agrees at 13 bases. The J segment lost 3 bases and the V segment lost 3 bases, leaving 11 bases of the junction unmatched. The CDR3 is 19 residues long. Germline V gene data show CDR1 as SGDLS and CDR2 as YYNGEE. The CDR3 nucleotides are TGTGCCAGCAGCGAGCCGAGGACTAGCGGGAGAACCGACACCGGGGAGCTGTTTTTT. It translates to CASSEPRTSGRTDTGELFF.

The chain uses TRBV7-3 and TRBJ2-7; the match to TRBD1 covers 8 bases. Trimming cost V 5 bases and J 2 bases; bases outside gene matches: 8. From germline, CDR1 is SGHTA and CDR2 FQGTGA. The CDR3 has 15 residues. CDR3 nucleotide sequence: TGTGCCAGCAGCCGAGGACAGGGTGGCACCTACGAGCAGTACTTC. Protein: CASSRGQGGTYEQYF.

There are a few counts of this clone. The V call is TRBV5-4, the J call TRBJ2-1, with TRBD2 as a possible D gene (7 bases). Germline V CDR1 and CDR2: SGHNT, YYREEE (reference sequence). V lost 3 bases to trimming and J lost 5 bases, with 15 bases between them. CDR3 length: 15 amino acids. This chain's CDR3 is CASSYVSGGNNEQFF. In nucleotides, the CDR3 is TGTGCCAGCAGCTATGTTTCGGGGGGCAACAATGAGCAGTTCTTC.

This clone has only a few counts. The chain recombines TRBV27 with TRBJ2-5; 7 nucleotides line up with TRBD1. The length of the CDR3 is 14 residues. J was trimmed by 4 bases and V by 7 bases; bases with no gene match: 9. The V gene's germline CDR1 is MNHEY and CDR2 SMNVEV (reference sequence). The CDR3 region is CASTSNRGGETQYF. In DNA form, the CDR3 reads TGTGCCAGCACGTCTAACAGGGGCGGAGAGACCCAGTACTTC.